This TCR beta chain was profiled in a study of T-cell reconstitution after alpha-beta-depleted transplantation in children. Overall study findings and caveats: Expanded graft clones, several hundred of them, were reportedly the source of alpha-beta T cells about two months after transplant. Recipient T cells and thymic progenitors that survived gave rise to the high TCRbeta diversity observed at day 60 in some patients. One year post-transplant, T-cell counts and diversity were largely derived from T cells produced anew.

Unique molecular identifiers were incorporated when the TCRbeta library was constructed. Using its own MiXCR run on the PCR reads, TCRdb lists one record per CDR3 protein. The table lists roughly 200,000 distinct CDR3 sequences, 6.6% of them singletons. At least ten counts were recorded for this clonotype. What it binds is not known. The receptor was derived from a boy younger than 10 with acute lymphoblastic leukemia, due to receive a stem cell transplant. The sequences come from PBMCs, collected before TCRalphabeta/CD19-depleted stem cell transplant.

As DNA, the CDR3 is TGCAGCGTTGAACAGGTCCATAGAGCTTTCTTT. Its protein is CSVEQVHRAFF. The genes are TRBV29-1 and TRBJ1-1, with D uncertain. V lost 2 bases, J lost 10 bases, and 11 bases lay in between. The CDR3 spans 11 residues. From germline, CDR1 is SQVTM and CDR2 ANQGSEA.